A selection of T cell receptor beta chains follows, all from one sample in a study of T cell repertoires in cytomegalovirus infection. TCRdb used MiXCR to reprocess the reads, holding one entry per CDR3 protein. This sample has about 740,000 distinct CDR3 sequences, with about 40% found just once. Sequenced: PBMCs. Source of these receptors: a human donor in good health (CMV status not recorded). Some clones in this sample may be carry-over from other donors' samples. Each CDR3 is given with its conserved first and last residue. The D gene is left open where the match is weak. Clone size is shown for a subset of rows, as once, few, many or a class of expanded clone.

CASSLNQGARKDTQYF TGCGCCAGCAGCTTGAATCAGGGGGCCAGAAAAGATACGCAGTATTTT TRBV5-1 TRBD1 NA TRBJ2-3
CASSSYPGTCRNTIYF TGTGCCAGCAGCAGTTATCCCGGGACATGCCGAAACACCATATATTTT TRBV28 NA NA TRBJ1-3
CSAWENTEAFF TGCAGTGCGTGGGAGAACACTGAAGCTTTCTTT TRBV20-1 NA NA TRBJ1-1
CASSFPGEETQYF TGTGCCAGCAGTTTCCCCGGGGAAGAGACCCAGTACTTC TRBV5-1 NA few TRBJ2-5
CASSWSGDRETQYF TGTGCCAGCAGCTGGAGCGGGGACCGAGAGACCCAGTACTTC TRBV7-2 TRBD2 few TRBJ2-5
CASSTQGASYEQYF TGTGCCAGCAGCACCCAGGGAGCCTCCTACGAGCAGTACTTC TRBV7-2 NA NA TRBJ2-7
CASSLFGREDTGELFF TGTGCCAGCAGTTTGTTCGGGAGGGAGGACACCGGGGAGCTGTTTTTT TRBV28 TRBD2 NA TRBJ2-2
CASSPRTSWFADTQYF TGTGCCAGCAGCCCCCGGACTAGTTGGTTCGCAGATACGCAGTATTTT TRBV7-8 TRBD2 few TRBJ2-3
CASSLAAGEWGIQYF TGTGCCAGCAGCTTAGCGGCGGGAGAATGGGGCATTCAGTACTTC TRBV7-2 TRBD2 few TRBJ2-4
CASSRGGLVPGNEQFF TGTGCCAGCTCCCGTGGGGGTCTAGTCCCGGGCAATGAGCAGTTCTTC TRBV19 NA NA TRBJ2-1
CSARDLARGDTGELFF TGCAGTGCTAGAGATCTTGCGCGGGGGGACACCGGGGAGCTGTTTTTT TRBV20-1 TRBD2 NA TRBJ2-2
CSARRASGINEQFF TGCAGTGCTAGAAGGGCTAGCGGGATCAATGAGCAGTTCTTC TRBV20-1 TRBD2 few TRBJ2-1
CASLGPTGELFF TGTGCCAGTTTAGGGCCCACCGGGGAGCTGTTTTTT TRBV19 NA few TRBJ2-2
CASSYGQRDSPLHF TGTGCCAGCAGCTATGGACAGAGGGATTCACCCCTCCACTTT TRBV11-2 NA NA TRBJ1-6